Presented here are 6 T cell receptor beta chains from one specimen sequenced in a study of cytomegalovirus exposure and HLA in healthy donors. PCR employed 60 Vbeta and 13 Jbeta primers. Method: immunoSEQ multiplex PCR; TCRdb's copy keeps in-frame clones and lacks some. This sample has about 130,000 clones, with about 80% found just once. Sample: PBMCs. All receptors come from a man younger than 45 in good health and CMV-seronegative.

The chain recombines TRBV9 with TRBJ1-2; 10 bases line up with TRBD1. Per the germline V gene, CDR1 is SGDLS and CDR2 is YYNGEE. V lost 3 bases, J lost 5 bases, and 7 bases stayed unmatched. The CDR3 covers 15 residues. CDR3 coding DNA: TGTGCCAGCAGCGCAAACCGGGACAGGGGTTATGGCTACACCTTC. Amino acids: CASSANRDRGYGYTF.

The V gene is TRBV5-1, the J gene TRBJ1-1; TRBD1 might be the D (5 bases). CDR1 SGHRS and CDR2 YFSETQ come from the germline V gene. V was shortened by 0 bases and J by 7 bases, with 13 bases between the two germline ends. The CDR3 runs 14 residues. The CDR3 reads CASSLAMGQVEAFF. The CDR3 bases are TGCGCCAGCAGCTTGGCAATGGGGCAGGTTGAAGCTTTCTTT.

This clone was recorded a few times. The chain is built from TRBV5-4 and TRBJ2-5; a possible D gene is TRBD2 (6 bases). CDR1 and CDR2 (germline): SGHNT, YYREEE (reference sequence). Trimming shortened V by 4 bases and J by 2 bases, and 9 bases separated the two germline ends. This CDR3 spans 13 amino acids. The CDR3 DNA reads TGTGCCAGCAGCCAGGACTATCAAGAGACCCAGTACTTC. Its protein product is CASSQDYQETQYF.

V gene TRBV6-5 combines with J gene TRBJ2-1, with 10 positions matching TRBD2. The CDR3 is 16 amino acids. The junction had 9 bases not matched to a gene; V was cut back by 4 bases and J by 6 bases. The germline gives CDR1 MNHEY, CDR2 SVGAGI. The CDR3 loop is CASSSSGTSVLNEQFF. CDR3 nucleotides: TGTGCCAGCAGTTCCTCCGGGACTAGCGTTCTCAATGAGCAGTTCTTC.

The CDR3: CSVVPMEYSGSYNEQFF. In DNA, the CDR3 is TGCAGCGTCGTCCCCATGGAGTATAGCGGTTCCTACAATGAGCAGTTCTTC. This chain connects TRBV29-1 to TRBJ2-1; D perhaps matches TRBD2 (6 bases). V was shortened by 6 bases and J by 1 base, with 22 bases between the two germline ends. Germline CDR1 reads SQVTM; CDR2 reads ANQGSEA. The CDR3 has 17 amino acids.

V usage is TRBV4-1 and J usage is TRBJ2-2; D remains unclear. Germline CDR1 is MGHRA and CDR2 is YSYEKL. This CDR3 contains 17 residues. The V end lost 3 bases, the J end lost 1 base, and 15 bases lay between the germline ends. CDR3 loop: CASSQITRTLNTGELFF. The CDR3, as DNA: TGCGCCAGCAGCCAGATAACCAGAACCCTGAACACCGGGGAGCTGTTTTTT.